Following are 3 T cell receptor beta chains from one sample sequenced in a study of blood T cell repertoires in COVID-19. TCRdb keeps only in-frame clones here, not all; method: immunoSEQ multiplex PCR. In the table there are roughly 70,000 clones, just under 80% of which are singletons. Sequenced material: peripheral blood. All receptors derive from a woman aged 55-70 years with acute or convalescent COVID-19.

V gene TRBV10-1 combines with J gene TRBJ1-1; possible D gene TRBD1, 6 bases. Trimming shortened V by 2 bases and J by 10 bases, and 11 bases separated the two germline ends. CDR1 and CDR2 (germline): WNHNN, SYGVQD (reference sequence). CDR3 size: 12 residues. The CDR3 DNA follows: TGCGCCAGCAGTGAGGACAGGCTCGCAGCTTTCTTT. This codes for CASSEDRLAAFF.

This chain joins TRBV6-2 or TRBV6-3 and TRBJ1-1; D possibly corresponds to TRBD1 (6 bases). In germline, CDR1 is MNHEY, CDR2 SVGEGT. V lost 6 bases, J lost 4 bases, and 15 bases lay in between. This CDR3 has 14 amino acids. CDR3 amino acids: CASSIQGSATEAFF. CDR3 coding DNA: TGTGCCAGCAGCATACAGGGCTCGGCCACTGAAGCTTTCTTT.

This clone was observed a single time. The chain combines TRBV6-1 with TRBJ1-5, with D tentatively TRBD1 (5 bases). Trimming left V 2 bases short and J 9 bases short, with 11 bases between. This CDR3 comprises 13 residues. Looked up from germline, CDR1 is MNHNS and CDR2 is SASEGT. The CDR3 bases are TGTGCCAGCAGTGAAAGGAGACAGCCGCCCCAGCATTTT. Amino acid sequence: CASSERRQPPQHF.